This TCR beta chain stems from a study of blood T cell repertoires in COVID-19. Sequenced by immunoSEQ multiplex PCR; TCRdb stores in-frame clones only, minus some. Of fewer than 400,000 clones listed, approximately 86% are singletons. V was pared by 6 bases and J by 7 bases, with 8 bases of the junction left unmatched. The CDR3 runs to 15 residues. Germline CDR1 and CDR2: MNHEY and SVGAGI. The V and J genes are TRBV6-5 and TRBJ1-6, with 8 bases fitting TRBD1. Sample: PBMCs or T cells enriched from blood (not recorded which). The receptor's source is a woman in her late teens or twenties who had recovered from COVID-19. The CDR3 spells CASSFRTGLNSPLHF. The CDR3 DNA follows: TGTGCCAGCAGCTTTAGGACAGGGCTCAATTCACCCCTCCACTTT.